Here is one TCR beta chain with its context. J lost 3 bases, V lost 5 bases, and 8 bases had no gene match. The CDR3 loop spans 16 amino acids. Germline lookup yields CDR1 SGHTA and CDR2 FQGNSA. TCRdb ran MiXCR on the 5' RACE reads and lists one entry per CDR3 protein. The sample includes 250,000 to 300,000 distinct CDR3 sequences, about a sixth seen only once; the top ten take roughly 24%. The entry originates in a study of T-cell memory formation after mild COVID-19. Overall study context: The TCR clusters were mostly specific to one donor.

This clonotype originated in a young man who had mild COVID-19 (a few samples of this study predate the infection). Cell type and time point are not known. The sequenced material came from PBMCs or a T cell subset sorted from them (not recorded which). The chain recombines TRBV7-2 with TRBJ1-2; 11 nucleotides align to TRBD1. Here the CDR3 DNA reads TGTGCCAGCAGCCCCTCCCGGACAGGGGGCGACTATGGCTACACCTTC. This translates into CASSPSRTGGDYGYTF.